The 28 T cell receptor beta chains given below trace back to one sample, sequenced in a study of neoadjuvant nivolumab and ipilimumab in lung cancer. Produced via immunoSEQ multiplex PCR; TCRdb's table is partial and in-frame only. The table records 26,000 or so clones, 65% to 85% of them present only once. The sequences come from peripheral blood, collected before neoadjuvant nivolumab, alone or with ipilimumab. Receptor source: an adult with non-small cell lung cancer.

This sequence joins TRBV7-2 and TRBJ1-6; TRBD1 matches at 9 bases. The V gene end was trimmed by 4 bases and the J gene end by 11 bases; junction bases not matched to a gene: 6. Germline CDR1 and CDR2: SGHTA and FQGNSA. CDR3 length: 14 amino acids. In DNA form, the CDR3 reads TGTGCCAGCAGCTCCGGGACAGGGTTGACACCCCTCCACTTT. Its translation: CASSSGTGLTPLHF.

J is TRBJ1-3 and V is TRBV28; D not resolved. Trimming cost V 3 bases and J 4 bases, with 10 bases left between them. The CDR3 consists of 14 residues. The germline gives CDR1 MDHEN, CDR2 SYDVKM. The CDR3, as DNA: TGTGCCAGCAGTTTCGGCGGAGGGGGAAACACCATATATTTT. Encoded protein: CASSFGGGGNTIYF. The whole variable domain, filled in from reference TRBV28 and TRBJ1-3, reads DVKVTQSSRYLVKRTGEKVFLECVQDMDHENMFWYRQDPGLGLRLIYFSYDVKMKEKGDIPEGYSVSREKKERFSLILESASTNQTSMYLCASSFGGGGNTIYFGEGSWLTVV.

This rearrangement joins TRBV4-3 to TRBJ1-6, with 9 nucleotides matching TRBD1. The junction had 8 bases not matched to a gene; V was cut back by 3 bases and J by 5 bases. Per germline, CDR1 LGHNA and CDR2 YSLEER. The CDR3 has 17 residues. CDR3: CASSQKPDRGNNSPLHF. The CDR3 bases are TGCGCCAGCAGCCAGAAACCGGACAGGGGAAATAATTCACCCCTCCACTTT.

This clone was counted once. This chain connects TRBV6-1 to TRBJ1-5; tentatively, D is TRBD1 (5 bases). This CDR3 comprises 14 residues. V was clipped by 6 bases and J by 4 bases, with 13 bases between them. CDR1 and CDR2 (germline): MNHNS, SASEGT. The CDR3 reads CASREMGGNQPQHF. CDR3 DNA: TGTGCCAGCAGAGAGATGGGGGGTAATCAGCCCCAGCATTTT.

This chain uses TRBV5-8 with TRBJ1-1; possibly TRBD1 for D (6 bases). This CDR3 has 14 amino acids. Germline V gene lookup returns CDR1 SGHTS and CDR2 YDEGEE. V was cut by 2 bases and J by 11 bases, with 19 bases left in between. CDR3 amino acids: CASSFSGGVPRAFF. The DNA of the CDR3 is TGTGCCAGCAGCTTTTCTGGGGGCGTCCCGCGGGCTTTCTTT.

The chain is built from TRBV19 and TRBJ2-5, with D possibly being TRBD1 (6 bases). Germline V gene data show CDR1 as LNHDA and CDR2 as SQIVND (reference sequence). Deletions cut 9 bases from V and 6 bases from J, with 11 bases between. The CDR3 loop spans 11 amino acids. CDR3 loop: CASRGFQTQYF. The CDR3 region has the DNA TGTGCCAGCAGGGGTTTTCAGACCCAGTACTTC.

The chain is built from TRBV19 and TRBJ2-2, with D maybe TRBD1 (6 bases). The CDR3 is 13 residues long. The V gene's germline CDR1 is LNHDA and CDR2 SQIVND (reference sequence). CDR3 residues: CGTGHRNTGELFF. The CDR3 DNA sequence: TGTGGTACGGGACATAGGAACACCGGGGAGCTGTTTTTT. Looking up the rest from reference TRBV19 and TRBJ2-2 gives the full variable domain: DGGITQSPKYLFRKEGQNVTLSCEQNLNHDAMYWYRQDPGQGLRLIYYSQIVNDFQKGDIAEGYSVSREKKESFPLTVTSAQKNPTAFYLCGTGHRNTGELFFGEGSRLTVL.

This sequence joins TRBV29-1 and TRBJ2-5; D gene uncertain. Trimming took off 3 bases at V and 3 bases at J, with 8 bases between the two ends. CDR3 size: 12 residues. Germline V gene lookup returns CDR1 SQVTM and CDR2 ANQGSEA. The CDR3 sequence is CSVELAEETQYF. DNA for the CDR3: TGCAGCGTTGAGTTAGCAGAAGAGACCCAGTACTTC.

The chain employs TRBV5-1 and TRBJ1-2; tentatively, D is TRBD1 (5 bases). V was trimmed by 1 base and J by 6 bases, leaving 13 bases between them. Per germline, CDR1 SGHRS and CDR2 YFSETQ. This CDR3 is built from 14 residues. The CDR3 spells CASSLSTAWDGYTF. CDR3 nucleotides: TGCGCCAGCAGCTTGTCGACAGCATGGGATGGCTACACCTTC.

The J gene is TRBJ1-2, the V gene TRBV19; D gene unclear. This CDR3 has 12 amino acids. Trimming removed 11 bases from V and 1 base from J, with 11 bases in between. Germline values: CDR1 LNHDA, CDR2 SQIVND (reference sequence). CDR3 protein: CAVQQFNYGYTF. DNA for the CDR3: TGTGCCGTACAGCAGTTTAACTATGGCTACACCTTC.

This chain links TRBV25-1 with TRBJ1-1; no clear D gene. This CDR3 has 13 amino acids. CDR1 MGHDK and CDR2 SYGVNS come from the germline V gene. The germline V and J ends were trimmed by 7 bases and 7 bases, with 16 bases remaining between them. CDR3 sequence (DNA): TGTGCCAGCACGGTTGGAGGGAAAGGTGAAGCTTTCTTT. This sequence encodes CASTVGGKGEAFF.

The count of this clone is one. CDR3 residues: CATSRDPQVMNTEAFF. CDR3 bases: TGTGCCACCAGCAGAGATCCGCAGGTCATGAACACTGAAGCTTTCTTT. The chain combines TRBV15 with TRBJ1-1; D call uncertain. Germline CDR1 LNHNV, CDR2 YYDKDF (reference sequence). Trimming pared 0 bases from V and 0 bases from J, leaving 11 bases between. This CDR3 is built from 16 residues. The variable domain in full, completed from reference TRBV15 and TRBJ1-1, reads DAMVIQNPRYQVTQFGKPVTLSCSQTLNHNVMYWYQQKSSQAPKLLFHYYDKDFNNEADTPDNFQSRRPNTSFCFLDIRSPGLGDTAMYLCATSRDPQVMNTEAFFGQGTRLTVV.

J is TRBJ2-3 and V is TRBV18; 7 bases are shared with TRBD2. CDR1 is KGHSH, CDR2 LQKENI, per germline. This CDR3 region has 14 residues. V gave up 4 bases and J gave up 2 bases; unmatched junction bases: 3. In nucleotides, the CDR3 is TGTGCCAGCTCACGTCGGGAGGTCACAGATACGCAGTATTTT. Protein product: CASSRREVTDTQYF.

The rearrangement uses TRBV11-2 and TRBJ2-3, with 8 bases fitting TRBD2. This CDR3 comprises 15 residues. Trimming took 1 base from V and 5 from J; bases not matched to a gene: 5. Germline CDR1 is SGHAT and CDR2 is FQNNGV. CDR3 nucleotide sequence: TGTGCCAGCAGCTTAGGGCGGGGGGCGGTAGATACGCAGTATTTT. Its protein is CASSLGRGAVDTQYF.

This clone was counted only a few times. The gene calls are TRBV6-5 and TRBJ1-1, with 9 bases fitting TRBD1. V lost 8 bases, J lost 0 bases, and 4 bases stayed unmatched. The germline CDR1 and CDR2 sequences are MNHEY and SVGAGI. The CDR3 is made up of 14 amino acids. CDR3 in amino acids: CASPQGALNTEAFF. DNA of the CDR3: TGTGCCAGCCCACAGGGGGCGTTGAACACTGAAGCTTTCTTT.

This clone was observed once. The chain links TRBV4-2 to TRBJ2-7; a weak D match, TRBD2 (5 bases). V was cut by 0 bases and J by 0 bases, with 9 bases left in between. This CDR3 comprises 15 residues. Germline V CDR1 and CDR2: LGHNA, YNFKEQ. The CDR3 region is CASSQDPGSSYEQYF. The CDR3 DNA is TGTGCCAGCAGCCAAGATCCGGGGAGCTCCTACGAGCAGTACTTC.

The rearrangement joins TRBV28 to TRBJ1-1; 9 bases line up with TRBD1. Trimming at V came to 5 bases and at J to 5 bases, leaving 6 bases not matched to a gene. CDR1 is MDHEN, CDR2 SYDVKM, per germline. The CDR3 runs 14 residues. This CDR3 reads CASSLLTGGTEAFF. The CDR3 region has the DNA TGTGCCAGCAGTCTTTTGACAGGGGGGACTGAAGCTTTCTTT. Full variable domain (remainder filled in from reference TRBV28 and TRBJ1-1): DVKVTQSSRYLVKRTGEKVFLECVQDMDHENMFWYRQDPGLGLRLIYFSYDVKMKEKGDIPEGYSVSREKKERFSLILESASTNQTSMYLCASSLLTGGTEAFFGQGTRLTVV.

The V call is TRBV7-8, the J call TRBJ2-3; D call uncertain. V lost 4 bases to trimming and J lost 3 bases, with 23 bases between them. This CDR3 has 18 residues. Germline CDR1 and CDR2: SGHVS and FQNEAQ. In DNA, the CDR3 is TGTGCCAGCAGCTCCCGCCGCTGGCCAGGACCCTCGACAGATACGCAGTATTTT. Protein product: CASSSRRWPGPSTDTQYF. The whole variable domain, remainder taken from reference TRBV7-8 and TRBJ2-3, is GAGVSQSPRYKVAKRGQDVALRCDPISGHVSLFWYQQALGQGPEFLTYFQNEAQLDKSGLPSDRFFAERPEGSVSTLKIQRTQQEDSAVYLCASSSRRWPGPSTDTQYFGPGTRLTVL.

The chain employs TRBV7-2 and TRBJ1-5; D is unresolved. This CDR3 is 15 amino acids long. Germline V lookup: CDR1 SGHTA, CDR2 FQGNSA. Trimming took off 4 bases at V and 0 bases at J, with 10 bases between the two ends. The CDR3 here is CASSSHQASNQPQHF. CDR3 nucleotide sequence: TGTGCCAGCAGCTCCCACCAGGCTAGCAATCAGCCCCAGCATTTT.

This chain joins TRBV7-9 and TRBJ2-2, with D unclear. This CDR3 has 17 amino acids. The germline V gene has CDR1 SEHNR and CDR2 FQNEAQ (reference sequence). Trimming shortened V by 1 base and J by 0 bases, and 12 bases separated the two germline ends. This chain's CDR3 is CASSLVLSTANTGELFF. CDR3 in DNA: TGTGCCAGCAGCTTAGTCCTCAGTACAGCGAACACCGGGGAGCTGTTTTTT.

V and J are TRBV7-3 and TRBJ2-3; no clear D. Germline V CDR1 and CDR2: SGHTA, FQGTGA. The CDR3 totals 16 residues. V shed 2 bases and J shed 4 bases, with 16 bases lying between them. The CDR3 nucleotides are TGTGCCAGCAGCTTATTCGGGCTAGTGGAATCAGATACGCAGTATTTT. Amino acids: CASSLFGLVESDTQYF.

The sample holds a few counts of this clone. The chain's CDR3 is CASSDSTDTGELFF. The DNA of the CDR3 is TGTGCCAGCAGTGACTCGACAGACACCGGGGAGCTGTTTTTT. J is TRBJ2-2 and V is TRBV6-4; tentative D call: TRBD1 (5 bases). Trimming shortened V by 0 bases and J by 3 bases, and 5 bases separated the two germline ends. The CDR3 runs to 14 residues. Germline values: CDR1 MRHNA, CDR2 SNTAGT.

The J gene is TRBJ2-2, the V gene TRBV5-1; the D is unclear. Trimming left V 2 bases short and J 0 bases short, with 8 bases between. The CDR3 has 15 amino acids. From germline, CDR1 is SGHRS and CDR2 YFSETQ. The CDR3 DNA reads as TGCGCCAGCAGCTTCCCTAACGCGAACACCGGGGAGCTGTTTTTT. This encodes CASSFPNANTGELFF.

This chain connects TRBV19 to TRBJ2-1; D gene uncertain. The germline V gene has CDR1 LNHDA and CDR2 SQIVND (reference sequence). The V end was cut by 2 bases, the J end by 2 bases, with 7 bases between. This CDR3 is built from 14 residues. CDR3 DNA sequence: TGTGCCAGTAGTATAAATGGCCCCTACAATGAGCAGTTCTTC. Its translation: CASSINGPYNEQFF.

The J gene is TRBJ2-3, the V gene TRBV11-2; D may be TRBD1 or TRBD2 (5 bases each). V was cut by 4 bases and J by 2 bases, with 13 bases left in between. Germline CDR1 and CDR2: SGHAT and FQNNGV. The CDR3 has 15 amino acids. CDR3 region: CASSWDGTDTDTQYF. Written as DNA, the CDR3 is TGTGCCAGCAGCTGGGACGGGACCGACACAGATACGCAGTATTTT.

The J gene is TRBJ2-3, the V gene TRBV11-2; a weak D match, TRBD1 (6 bases). The ends were cut back, 5 bases at V and 0 bases at J, with 9 bases in the middle. The CDR3 length is 14 residues. Germline V gives CDR1 SGHAT, CDR2 FQNNGV. The CDR3 loop reads CASSPGQSTDTQYF. CDR3 DNA: TGTGCCAGCAGCCCAGGACAGAGCACAGATACGCAGTATTTT.

V is TRBV11-3 and J is TRBJ1-1, with D unresolved. The ends were cut back, 5 bases at V and 1 base at J, with 11 bases in the middle. The germline CDR1 and CDR2 sequences are SGHNT and YENEEA. The CDR3 runs to 14 residues. This CDR3 reads CASSPPTPNTEAFF. The CDR3 DNA reads as TGTGCCAGCAGCCCTCCCACACCGAACACTGAAGCTTTCTTT. The full variable domain, rest sourced from reference TRBV11-3 and TRBJ1-1, is EAGVVQSPRYKIIEKKQPVAFWCNPISGHNTLYWYLQNLGQGPELLIRYENEEAVDDSQLPKDRFSAERLKGVDSTLKIQPAELGDSAVYLCASSPPTPNTEAFFGQGTRLTVV.

CDR3 amino acids: CASSREQGGDTQYF. The CDR3 nucleotides read TGCGCCAGCAGCCGCGAACAGGGGGGCGATACGCAGTATTTT. The V and J genes are TRBV5-1 and TRBJ2-3, with 8 bases lining up with TRBD1. This CDR3 is 14 amino acids long. Trimming took 4 bases from V and 6 from J; bases not matched to a gene: 7. Germline CDR1 and CDR2: SGHRS and YFSETQ.